A selection of T cell receptor beta chains follows, all from one sample in a study of shared clonotypes between healthy human individuals. The data were produced by immunoSEQ multiplex PCR, yet TCRdb's version contains in-frame clones alone and is incomplete. The profile shows over 2 million clones, roughly 94% of them singletons. The sample comprised naive CD8+ T cells sorted from blood. The source of these receptors is a young man in good health. Each CDR3 is given with its conserved first and last residue. D genes are given only for firm matches.

V: TRBV6-5; J: TRBJ2-7; D: -; DNA: TGTGCCAGCAGTTACGGACAGTTTATCTACGAGCAGTACTTC; CDR3: CASSYGQFIYEQYF
V: TRBV4-1; J: TRBJ2-7; D: -; DNA: TGCGCCAGCAGCCAAGAAGCGGCGGACCTCAGCTCCTACGAGCAGTACTTC; CDR3: CASSQEAADLSSYEQYF
V: TRBV4-1; J: TRBJ1-3; D: -; DNA: TGCGCCAGCAGCCCGAGGACCCAGAACTCTGGAAACACCATATATTTT; CDR3: CASSPRTQNSGNTIYF
V: TRBV6-5; J: TRBJ2-7; D: TRBD2; DNA: TGTGCCAGCAGTTACTCGGACACTAGCGGCGGCGAGCAGTACTTC; CDR3: CASSYSDTSGGEQYF
V: TRBV11-2; J: TRBJ2-3; D: TRBD2; DNA: TGTGCCAGCAGCCGGGGGACTAGCGGTTACACAGATACGCAGTATTTT; CDR3: CASSRGTSGYTDTQYF
V: TRBV11-2; J: TRBJ2-7; D: TRBD1; DNA: TGTGCCAGCAGCTTTATCCCGGGACAGGAGTACTCCTACGAGCAGTACTTC; CDR3: CASSFIPGQEYSYEQYF
V: TRBV5-1; J: TRBJ2-1; D: -; DNA: TGCGCCAGCAGCTTGGTTAACGGTGAGCAGTTCTTC; CDR3: CASSLVNGEQFF
V: TRBV9; J: TRBJ1-2; D: -; DNA: TGTGCCAGCAGCGCGTATACAGCGTATGGCTACACCTTC; CDR3: CASSAYTAYGYTF
V: TRBV6-6; J: TRBJ2-7; D: -; DNA: TGTGCCAGCAGTCCGGGGCCCCTCCCGGGTGAGCAGTACTTC; CDR3: CASSPGPLPGEQYF
V: TRBV11-2; J: TRBJ2-7; D: -; DNA: TGTGCCAGCAGCTTTTGGGTCTACGAGCAGTACTTC; CDR3: CASSFWVYEQYF
V: TRBV14; J: TRBJ2-7; D: -; DNA: TGTGCCAGCAGCCAAGACGGGGAATTCTACGAGCAGTACTTC; CDR3: CASSQDGEFYEQYF
V: TRBV7-6; J: TRBJ1-1; D: -; DNA: TGTGCCAGCGCTCTGGCGAACACTGAAGCTTTCTTT; CDR3: CASALANTEAFF
V: TRBV5-6; J: TRBJ2-7; D: -; DNA: TGTGCCAGCAGCTCCACTACTCGGGGCTACTACGAGCAGTACTTC; CDR3: CASSSTTRGYYEQYF
V: TRBV5-6; J: TRBJ1-2; D: -; DNA: TGTGCCAGCAGCTTACGACAGCGGGAAAACTATGGCTACACCTTC; CDR3: CASSLRQRENYGYTF
V: TRBV7-2; J: TRBJ2-7; D: -; DNA: TGTGCCAGCAGCTTAACCTTTGGAACGGCTGAGCAGTACTTC; CDR3: CASSLTFGTAEQYF
V: TRBV11-2; J: TRBJ2-5; D: -; DNA: TGTGCCAGCAGCTTAGAGACGGAGGGGGCCCAGTACTTC; CDR3: CASSLETEGAQYF
V: TRBV10-3; J: TRBJ2-7; D: TRBD1; DNA: TGTGCCATCAGCCAGGGGGACGAGCAGTACTTC; CDR3: CAISQGDEQYF
V: TRBV6-5; J: TRBJ1-2; D: -; DNA: TGTGCCAGCAGTTACTCGACGGGTGGCTACACCTTC; CDR3: CASSYSTGGYTF
V: TRBV30; J: TRBJ1-5; D: -; DNA: TGTGTAGGGGGGGCTGAGTTCAATCAGCCCCAGCATTTT; CDR3: CVGGAEFNQPQHF
V: TRBV19; J: TRBJ2-1; D: TRBD2; DNA: TGTGCCAGCCGCGGGGGGCTTTCCAATGAGCAGTTCTTC; CDR3: CASRGGLSNEQFF
V: TRBV4-3; J: TRBJ1-1; D: TRBD1; DNA: TGCGCCAGCAGCCACGCAGGGGGCGCGGTTGAAGCTTTCTTT; CDR3: CASSHAGGAVEAFF
V: TRBV5-6; J: TRBJ2-7; D: TRBD2; DNA: TGTGCCAGCAGCTTTAGCGGGAGAGTCTACGAGCAGTACTTC; CDR3: CASSFSGRVYEQYF
V: TRBV7-6; J: TRBJ1-1; D: TRBD1; DNA: TGTGCCAGCAGCCCGACCGACAGGGAACACACTGAAGCTTTCTTT; CDR3: CASSPTDREHTEAFF
V: TRBV6-5; J: TRBJ1-2; D: -; DNA: TGTGCCAGCAGCTCCCGGGGGGACGGGGCTTGGGGCTACACCTTC; CDR3: CASSSRGDGAWGYTF
V: TRBV27; J: TRBJ2-2; D: TRBD1; DNA: TGTGCCAGCAGTTTATCGACAGGGGGCAGAGGGGAGCTGTTTTTT; CDR3: CASSLSTGGRGELFF
V: TRBV18; J: TRBJ1-2; D: TRBD1; DNA: TGTGCCAGCTCACCCGGACAGGACTATGGCTACACCTTC; CDR3: CASSPGQDYGYTF